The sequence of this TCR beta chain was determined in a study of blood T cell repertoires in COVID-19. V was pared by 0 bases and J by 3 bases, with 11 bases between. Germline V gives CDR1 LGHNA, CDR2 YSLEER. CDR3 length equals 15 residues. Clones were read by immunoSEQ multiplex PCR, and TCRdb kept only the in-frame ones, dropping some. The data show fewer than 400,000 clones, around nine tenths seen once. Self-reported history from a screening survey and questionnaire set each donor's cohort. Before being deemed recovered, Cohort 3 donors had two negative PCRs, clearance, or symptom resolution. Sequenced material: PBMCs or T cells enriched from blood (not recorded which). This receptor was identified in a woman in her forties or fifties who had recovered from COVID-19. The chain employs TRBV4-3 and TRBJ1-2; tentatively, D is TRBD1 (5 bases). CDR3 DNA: TGCGCCAGCAGCCAAGATAGTCTACAGGACTATGGCTACACCTTC. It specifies CASSQDSLQDYGYTF.